Listed below are T cell receptor beta chains from one sample, sequenced in a study of blood T cell repertoires in COVID-19. Some clones are missing from TCRdb's copy, which holds only in-frame ones; the method was immunoSEQ multiplex PCR. The sample consists of fewer than 300,000 clones, approximately 85% of them appearing once. The sample taken for sequencing was peripheral blood. The receptors shown here come from a human donor with COVID-19, enrolled during active disease. The donor label of this sample is uncertain. Both conserved end residues are part of each CDR3. The D gene is left open where the match is weak. Only part of the rows carry a size: once, few, many, or a class if the clone is expanded.

abundance,v_gene,d_gene,len,j_gene,CDR3aa,CDR3nt
-,TRBV6-1,-,17,TRBJ1-5,CASSEGGGRYSNQPQHF,TGTGCCAGCAGTGAAGGGGGGGGGAGGTATAGCAATCAGCCCCAGCATTTT
-,TRBV12-3/TRBV12-4,TRBD2,12,TRBJ2-1,CASSFSGAKQFF,TGTGCCAGCAGTTTTAGCGGGGCTAAGCAGTTCTTC
-,TRBV19,TRBD1,15,TRBJ1-1,CASGNGQVGYTEAFF,TGTGCCAGTGGTAACGGACAGGTCGGGTACACTGAAGCTTTCTTT
-,TRBV10-3,-,16,TRBJ1-1,CAISESGSSENTEAFF,TGTGCCATCAGTGAGTCGGGCTCATCTGAGAACACTGAAGCTTTCTTT
-,TRBV4-3,TRBD1,16,TRBJ1-2,CASSQDYRDRGYGYTF,TGCGCCAGCAGCCAAGATTATCGAGACAGGGGCTATGGCTACACCTTC
-,TRBV24-1,TRBD1,19,TRBJ2-6,CATRVEQGAKVCGANVLTF,TGTGCCACCAGGGTCGAGCAGGGGGCGAAAGTTTGTGGGGCCAACGTCCTGACTTTC
-,TRBV7-9,-,14,TRBJ2-7,CASSLGGGGYEQYF,TGTGCCAGCAGCTTGGGTGGAGGCGGATACGAGCAGTACTTC
-,TRBV15,TRBD1,16,TRBJ1-5,CATSRAPGQDTQPQHF,TGTGCCACCAGCAGAGCCCCTGGACAGGATACTCAGCCCCAGCATTTT
-,TRBV7-2,-,13,TRBJ2-4,CASSLVEKNIQYF,TGTGCCAGCAGCTTGGTAGAAAAAAACATTCAGTACTTC
-,TRBV7-8,-,14,TRBJ2-7,CASSLGTNPYEQYF,TGTGCCAGCAGCTTAGGGACTAACCCCTACGAGCAGTACTTC
-,TRBV6-5,-,15,TRBJ1-6,CASRTGGFGNSPLHF,TGTGCCAGCAGGACAGGTGGATTCGGTAATTCACCCCTCCACTTT
-,TRBV7-3,-,15,TRBJ2-1,CASSLMPTSSDEQFF,TGTGCCAGCAGCTTAATGCCCACTAGCAGCGATGAGCAGTTCTTC
-,TRBV19,-,13,TRBJ1-1,CASSIQGSTEAFF,TGTGCCAGTAGTATACAAGGGAGCACTGAAGCTTTCTTT
-,TRBV19,-,13,TRBJ1-5,CASSIWGDQPQHF,TGTGCCAGTAGTATATGGGGGGATCAGCCCCAGCATTTT
-,TRBV5-1,-,12,TRBJ2-7,CASSPEGYEQYF,TGCGCCAGCAGCCCGGAGGGCTACGAGCAGTACTTC
few,TRBV9,-,14,TRBJ1-1,CASSTSGGDTEAFF,TGTGCCAGCAGCACCTCCGGCGGAGACACTGAAGCTTTCTTT
-,TRBV7-3,-,15,TRBJ1-3,CASSLSPGAGNTIYF,TGTGCCAGCAGCTTAAGTCCAGGGGCTGGAAACACCATATATTTT
-,TRBV28,-,13,TRBJ1-2,CASRGGANYGYTF,TGTGCCAGCAGAGGAGGGGCAAACTATGGCTACACCTTC
-,TRBV28,-,13,TRBJ2-7,CASSEQGPTGQYF,TGTGCCAGCAGCGAACAGGGCCCCACGGGGCAGTACTTC
-,TRBV5-1,-,16,TRBJ2-5,CASSLVGRGVEETQYF,TGCGCCAGCAGCTTGGTTGGCAGGGGTGTAGAAGAGACCCAGTACTTC
once,TRBV19,TRBD1,15,TRBJ2-7,CASRAQGALPYEQYF,TGTGCCAGTAGGGCACAGGGGGCCCTACCCTACGAGCAGTACTTC
-,TRBV5-1,TRBD1,15,TRBJ1-5,CASSSTGTLDQPQHF,TGCGCCAGCAGCTCGACAGGGACCCTGGATCAGCCCCAGCATTTT
-,TRBV6-5,-,15,TRBJ2-3,CASRMESGTTDTQYF,TGTGCCAGCAGGATGGAGAGCGGAACCACAGATACGCAGTATTTT
-,TRBV10-1,-,14,TRBJ2-3,CASSESRLTDTQYF,TGCGCCAGCAGTGAGTCCCGTCTCACAGATACGCAGTATTTT
-,TRBV29-1,TRBD2,15,TRBJ2-7,CSVGEGLAGAVEQYF,TGCAGCGTCGGGGAGGGACTAGCGGGAGCGGTCGAGCAGTACTTC
-,TRBV7-3,TRBD1,15,TRBJ1-2,CASSHGPTGAYGYTF,TGTGCCAGCAGCCATGGGCCTACAGGGGCCTATGGCTACACCTTC
few,TRBV9,TRBD2,16,TRBJ2-7,CASSLGLAGGIYEQYF,TGTGCCAGCAGCCTGGGACTAGCGGGAGGAATTTACGAGCAGTACTTC
-,TRBV6-5,-,13,TRBJ1-1,CASSYPGRGEAFF,TGTGCCAGCAGTTACCCTGGGAGGGGTGAAGCTTTCTTT